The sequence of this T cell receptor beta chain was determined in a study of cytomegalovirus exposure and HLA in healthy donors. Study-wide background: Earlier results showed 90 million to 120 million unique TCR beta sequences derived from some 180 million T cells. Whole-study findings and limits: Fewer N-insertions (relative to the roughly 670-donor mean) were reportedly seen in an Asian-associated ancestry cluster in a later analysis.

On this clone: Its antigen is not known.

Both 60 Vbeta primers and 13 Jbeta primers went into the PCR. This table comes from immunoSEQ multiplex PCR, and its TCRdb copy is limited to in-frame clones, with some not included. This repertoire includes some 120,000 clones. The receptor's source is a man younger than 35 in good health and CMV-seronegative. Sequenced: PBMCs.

The chain's CDR3 is CASSLYEGGTDTQYF. Here the CDR3 DNA reads TGTGCCAGCAGCCTCTATGAGGGCGGCACAGATACGCAGTATTTT. The chain links TRBV11-2 to TRBJ2-3; D is possibly TRBD2 (5 bases). The CDR3 is 15 amino acids. Germline assignment: CDR1 SGHAT and CDR2 FQNNGV. Trimming left V 5 bases short and J 1 base short, with 13 bases between.